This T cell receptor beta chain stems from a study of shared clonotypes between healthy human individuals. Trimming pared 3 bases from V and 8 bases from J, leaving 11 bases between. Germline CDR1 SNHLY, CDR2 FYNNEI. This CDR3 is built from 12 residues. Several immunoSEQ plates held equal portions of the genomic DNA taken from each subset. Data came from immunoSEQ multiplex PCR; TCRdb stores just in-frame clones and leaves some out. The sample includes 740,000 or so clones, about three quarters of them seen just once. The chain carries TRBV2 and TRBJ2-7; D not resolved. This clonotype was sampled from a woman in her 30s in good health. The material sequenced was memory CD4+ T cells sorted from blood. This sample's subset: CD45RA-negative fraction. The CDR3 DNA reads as TGTGCCAGCAGTGAGGTCGCCCAGCAGCAGTACTTC. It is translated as CASSEVAQQQYF.